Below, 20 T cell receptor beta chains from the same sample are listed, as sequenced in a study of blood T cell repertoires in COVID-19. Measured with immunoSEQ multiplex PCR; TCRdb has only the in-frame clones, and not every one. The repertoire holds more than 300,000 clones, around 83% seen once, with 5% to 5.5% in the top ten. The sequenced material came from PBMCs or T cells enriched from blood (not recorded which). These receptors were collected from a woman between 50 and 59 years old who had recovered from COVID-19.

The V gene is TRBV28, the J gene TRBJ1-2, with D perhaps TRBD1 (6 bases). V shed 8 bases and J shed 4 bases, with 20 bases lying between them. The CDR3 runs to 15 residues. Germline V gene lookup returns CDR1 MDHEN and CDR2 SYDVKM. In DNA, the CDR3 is TGTGCCAGCGGAGACAGGCTCCCGGGGACCTATGGCTACACCTTC. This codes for CASGDRLPGTYGYTF.

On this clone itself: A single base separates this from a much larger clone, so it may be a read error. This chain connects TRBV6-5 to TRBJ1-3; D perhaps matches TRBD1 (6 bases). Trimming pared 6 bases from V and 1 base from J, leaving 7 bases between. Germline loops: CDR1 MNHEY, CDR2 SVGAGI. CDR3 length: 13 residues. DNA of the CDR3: TGTGCCAGCAGCGGACAGTCTGGAAACACCATATATTTT. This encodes CASSGQSGNTIYF.

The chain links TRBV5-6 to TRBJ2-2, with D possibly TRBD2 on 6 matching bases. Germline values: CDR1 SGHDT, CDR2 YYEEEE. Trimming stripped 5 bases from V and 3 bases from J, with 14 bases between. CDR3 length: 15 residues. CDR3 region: CASSPTGTDTGELFF. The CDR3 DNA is TGTGCCAGCAGTCCGACGGGGACTGACACCGGGGAGCTGTTTTTT.

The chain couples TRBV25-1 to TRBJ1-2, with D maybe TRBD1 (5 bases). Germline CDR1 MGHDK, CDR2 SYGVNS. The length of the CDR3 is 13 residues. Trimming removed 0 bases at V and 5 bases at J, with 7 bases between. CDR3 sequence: CASSEYPGYGYTF. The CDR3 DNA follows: TGTGCCAGCAGTGAATACCCAGGGTATGGCTACACCTTC.

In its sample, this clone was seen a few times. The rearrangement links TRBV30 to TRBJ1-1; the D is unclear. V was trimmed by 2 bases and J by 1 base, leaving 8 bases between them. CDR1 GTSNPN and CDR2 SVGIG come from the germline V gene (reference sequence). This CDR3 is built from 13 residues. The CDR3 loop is CAWSSGENTEAFF. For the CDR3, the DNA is TGTGCCTGGAGTAGCGGGGAGAACACTGAAGCTTTCTTT.

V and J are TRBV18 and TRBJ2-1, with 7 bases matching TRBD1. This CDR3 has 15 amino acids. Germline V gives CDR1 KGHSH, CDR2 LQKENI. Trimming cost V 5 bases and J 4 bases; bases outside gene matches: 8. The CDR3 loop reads CASSLGQINYNEQFF. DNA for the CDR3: TGTGCCAGCTCATTGGGACAGATTAATTACAATGAGCAGTTCTTC.

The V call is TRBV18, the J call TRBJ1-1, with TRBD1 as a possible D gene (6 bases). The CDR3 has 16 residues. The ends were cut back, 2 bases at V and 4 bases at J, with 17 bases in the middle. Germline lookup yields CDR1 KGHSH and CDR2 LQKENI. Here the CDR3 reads CASSPGGGGRITEAFF. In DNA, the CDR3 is TGTGCCAGCTCACCAGGGGGCGGGGGCAGGATCACTGAAGCTTTCTTT.

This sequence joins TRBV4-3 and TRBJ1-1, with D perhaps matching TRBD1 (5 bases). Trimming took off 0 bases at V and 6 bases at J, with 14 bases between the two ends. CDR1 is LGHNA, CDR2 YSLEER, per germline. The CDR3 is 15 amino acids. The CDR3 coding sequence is TGCGCCAGCAGCCAAGATGACAGTGGTTACGCTGAAGCTTTCTTT. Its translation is CASSQDDSGYAEAFF.

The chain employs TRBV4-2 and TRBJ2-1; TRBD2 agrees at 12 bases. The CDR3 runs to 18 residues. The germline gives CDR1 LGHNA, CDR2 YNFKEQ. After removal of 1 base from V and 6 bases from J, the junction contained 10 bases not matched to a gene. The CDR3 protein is CASSQGTSGTPGANEQFF. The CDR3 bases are TGTGCCAGCAGCCAAGGGACTAGCGGGACCCCTGGGGCCAATGAGCAGTTCTTC.

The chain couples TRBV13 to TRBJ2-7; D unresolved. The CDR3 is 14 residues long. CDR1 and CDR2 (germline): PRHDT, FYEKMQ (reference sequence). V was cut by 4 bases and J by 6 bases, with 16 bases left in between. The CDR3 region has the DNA TGTGCCAGCAGCTCCGGTGGCAGGAACTCCGAGCAGTACTTC. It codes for CASSSGGRNSEQYF.

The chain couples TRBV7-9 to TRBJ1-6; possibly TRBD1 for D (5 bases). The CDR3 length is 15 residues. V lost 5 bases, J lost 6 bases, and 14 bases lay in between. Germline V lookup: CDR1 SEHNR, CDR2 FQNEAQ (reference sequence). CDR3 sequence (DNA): TGTGCCAGCAGCCGAAGTAGACAGCTTAATTCACCCCTCCACTTT. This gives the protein CASSRSRQLNSPLHF.

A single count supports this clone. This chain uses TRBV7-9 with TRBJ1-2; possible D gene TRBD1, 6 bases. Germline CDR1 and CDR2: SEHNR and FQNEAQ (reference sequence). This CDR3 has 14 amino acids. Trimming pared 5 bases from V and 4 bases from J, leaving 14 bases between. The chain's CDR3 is CASSVTQGPYGYTF. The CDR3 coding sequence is TGTGCCAGCAGCGTCACACAGGGACCCTATGGCTACACCTTC.

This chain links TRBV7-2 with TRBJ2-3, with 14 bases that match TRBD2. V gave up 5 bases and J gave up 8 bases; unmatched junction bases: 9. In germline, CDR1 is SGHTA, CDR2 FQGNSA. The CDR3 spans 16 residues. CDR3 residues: CASSPTSGGGRGTQYF. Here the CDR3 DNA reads TGTGCCAGCAGCCCGACTAGCGGGGGGGGTCGCGGTACGCAGTATTTT. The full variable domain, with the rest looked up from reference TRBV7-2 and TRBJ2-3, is GAGVSQSPSNKVTEKGKDVELRCDPISGHTALYWYRQSLGQGLEFLIYFQGNSAPDKSGLPSDRFSAERTGGSVSTLTIQRTQQEDSAVYLCASSPTSGGGRGTQYFGPGTRLTVL.

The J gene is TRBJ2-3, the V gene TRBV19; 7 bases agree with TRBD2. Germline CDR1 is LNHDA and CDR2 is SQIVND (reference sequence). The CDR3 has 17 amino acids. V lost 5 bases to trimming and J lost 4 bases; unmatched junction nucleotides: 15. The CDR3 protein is CASSPHPRAGVSDTQYF. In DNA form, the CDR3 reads TGTGCCAGTAGTCCCCACCCACGGGCGGGAGTATCAGATACGCAGTATTTT.

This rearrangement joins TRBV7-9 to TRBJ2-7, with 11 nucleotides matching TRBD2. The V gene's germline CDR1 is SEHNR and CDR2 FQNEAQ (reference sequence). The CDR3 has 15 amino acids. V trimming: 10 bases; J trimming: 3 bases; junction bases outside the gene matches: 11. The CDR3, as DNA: TGTGCCACCTCGTTGGGACTAGCGGACTACTACGAGCAGTACTTC. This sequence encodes CATSLGLADYYEQYF.

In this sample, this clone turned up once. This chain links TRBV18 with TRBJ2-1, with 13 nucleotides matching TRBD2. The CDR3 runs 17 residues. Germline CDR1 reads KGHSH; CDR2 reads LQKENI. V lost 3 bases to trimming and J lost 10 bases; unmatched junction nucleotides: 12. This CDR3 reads CASSPGLAGFSGGEQFF. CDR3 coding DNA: TGTGCCAGCTCACCGGGACTAGCGGGGTTCTCGGGGGGGGAGCAGTTCTTC.

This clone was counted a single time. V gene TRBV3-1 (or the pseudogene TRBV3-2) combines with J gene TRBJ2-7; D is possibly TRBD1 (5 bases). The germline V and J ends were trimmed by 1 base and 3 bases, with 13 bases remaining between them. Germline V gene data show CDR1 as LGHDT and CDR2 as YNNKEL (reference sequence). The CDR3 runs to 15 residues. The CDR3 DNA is TGTGCCAGCAGCCAAGGCGGTGACAGCTACTACGAGCAGTACTTC. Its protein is CASSQGGDSYYEQYF.

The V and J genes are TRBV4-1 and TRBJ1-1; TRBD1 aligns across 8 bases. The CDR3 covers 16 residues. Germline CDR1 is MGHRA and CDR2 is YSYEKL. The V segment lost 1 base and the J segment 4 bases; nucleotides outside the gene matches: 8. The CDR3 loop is CASSQVTDRVSTEAFF. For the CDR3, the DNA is TGCGCCAGCAGCCAAGTAACGGACAGGGTGAGCACTGAAGCTTTCTTT.

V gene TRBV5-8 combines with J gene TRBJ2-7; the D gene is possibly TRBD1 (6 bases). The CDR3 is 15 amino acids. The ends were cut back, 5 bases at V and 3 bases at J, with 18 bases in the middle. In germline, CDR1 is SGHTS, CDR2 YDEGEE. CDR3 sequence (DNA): TGTGCCAGCAGTTCCACGAAACAGGGTTTCTACGAGCAGTACTTC. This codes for CASSSTKQGFYEQYF.

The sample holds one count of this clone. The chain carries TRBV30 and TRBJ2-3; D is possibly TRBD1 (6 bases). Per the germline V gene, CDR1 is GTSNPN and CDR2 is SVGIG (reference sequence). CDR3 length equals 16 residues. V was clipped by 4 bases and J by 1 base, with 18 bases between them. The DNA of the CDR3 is TGTGCCTGGAAGGCAGCAGGGGCCGTGGGCACAGATACGCAGTATTTT. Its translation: CAWKAAGAVGTDTQYF.